This T cell receptor (beta chain) derives from a study of T cell responses to AZD1222 COVID-19 vaccine. The V and J ends lost 5 bases and 1 base, in that order; junction bases with no gene match: 7. The CDR3 consists of 15 residues. Germline V gives CDR1 MNHEY, CDR2 SVGAGI. Study-wide results and limits: Spike-specific TCR breadth and depth went up after people got two AZD1222 doses. Clonal diversity was possibly underestimated, and the donors were mostly white British, with more females. Nearly half of unique spike-specific TCRs reportedly avoided B.1.351 and B.1.1.7 mutated regions. CD4 TCRs covered the whole spike, strongest at regions 160-218 and 743-854.

Sequencing used immunoSEQ multiplex PCR; TCRdb keeps in-frame clones, though not all of them. The sample yields around 94,000 clones, 86% seen once. Of note for this clone: Its antigen is undetermined.

The chain uses TRBV6-5 and TRBJ2-5, with TRBD2 matching 7 bases. This TCR derives from an adult in good health. The material sequenced was peripheral blood, taken on day 0 of AZD1222 vaccination. CDR3 loop: CASSPLRGIQETQYF. CDR3 sequence (DNA): TGTGCCAGCAGTCCCCTGCGGGGGATCCAAGAGACCCAGTACTTC.